A selection of T cell receptor beta chains follows, all from one sample in a study of blood T cells in healthy people across ages. TCRdb used MiXCR to reprocess the 5' RACE reads, holding one entry per CDR3 protein. The table shows about 1.4 million distinct CDR3 sequences, with 59% occurring only once. Sequencing used blood. The receptors originated from a man between 18 and 29 years old in good health. The CDR3 runs from the conserved cysteine through the conserved F or W. The order of the fields is CDR3 DNA, CDR3 protein, J gene, D gene, V gene, clone size. A D gene is named only where the DNA matches it firmly. Size is stated for part of the rows, as once, few or many counts, or as a class when the clone is expanded.

cdr3_nt: TGTGCCAGCAGCCAAACGGGACCTGAAACTGAAGCTTTCTTT
cdr3_aa: CASSQTGPETEAFF
j_call: TRBJ1-1
d_call: NA
v_call: TRBV3-1
clone_size: NA

cdr3_nt: TGTGCCAGCAGCGCGGGACCTGCCAGCTCCTACGAGCAGTACTTC
cdr3_aa: CASSAGPASSYEQYF
j_call: TRBJ2-7
d_call: NA
v_call: TRBV11-1
clone_size: NA

cdr3_nt: TGTGCCAGCAGCCACACAAGACAGGGTTGGGCCAAAAACATTCAGTACTTC
cdr3_aa: CASSHTRQGWAKNIQYF
j_call: TRBJ2-4
d_call: TRBD1
v_call: TRBV7-9
clone_size: NA

cdr3_nt: TGTGCCAGCAGCCTAGCGGGAGCTGGAGAGACCCAGTACTTC
cdr3_aa: CASSLAGAGETQYF
j_call: TRBJ2-5
d_call: TRBD2
v_call: TRBV7-2
clone_size: few

cdr3_nt: TGCAGTGCTAACCTACAGGGGGTCGACACTGAAGCTTTCTTT
cdr3_aa: CSANLQGVDTEAFF
j_call: TRBJ1-1
d_call: TRBD1
v_call: TRBV20-1
clone_size: NA

cdr3_nt: TGTGCCAGCAGTTACCCGGGGGGGGCTGACAATGAGCAGTTCTTC
cdr3_aa: CASSYPGGADNEQFF
j_call: TRBJ2-1
d_call: TRBD2
v_call: TRBV6-5
clone_size: few

cdr3_nt: TGTGCCAGCAGTCCCCAAAGCGGGAGGGCCACTGAGCAGTTCTTC
cdr3_aa: CASSPQSGRATEQFF
j_call: TRBJ2-1
d_call: TRBD2
v_call: TRBV27
clone_size: NA

cdr3_nt: TGTGCCAGCAGCCAAAATCTGGGGGACAACTATGGCTACACCTTC
cdr3_aa: CASSQNLGDNYGYTF
j_call: TRBJ1-2
d_call: NA
v_call: TRBV4-2
clone_size: few

cdr3_nt: TGTGCCAGCGTAAAAATCTTGGAAGCTTTCTTT
cdr3_aa: CASVKILEAFF
j_call: TRBJ1-1
d_call: NA
v_call: TRBV12-3/TRBV12-4
clone_size: NA

cdr3_nt: TGTGCCAGCAGTGGGCTAGCGGGAATAGTAGATGAGCAGTTCTTC
cdr3_aa: CASSGLAGIVDEQFF
j_call: TRBJ2-1
d_call: TRBD2
v_call: TRBV25-1
clone_size: few

cdr3_nt: TGTGCCAGCAGCCTCAACATAGTCGGCACAGATACGCAGTATTTT
cdr3_aa: CASSLNIVGTDTQYF
j_call: TRBJ2-3
d_call: NA
v_call: TRBV7-6
clone_size: NA

cdr3_nt: TGTGCCAGCAGCCAGAGCGGGGGGGGGCCCGGGGAGCTGTTTTTT
cdr3_aa: CASSQSGGGPGELFF
j_call: TRBJ2-2
d_call: TRBD2
v_call: TRBV5-5
clone_size: few

cdr3_nt: TGTGCCACCAGTGTAGGGGGGGCTGAGGAGACCCAGTACTTC
cdr3_aa: CATSVGGAEETQYF
j_call: TRBJ2-5
d_call: NA
v_call: TRBV24-1
clone_size: NA

cdr3_nt: TGCGCCAGCAGCCCGGCATTTTCTAGCACAGATACGCAGTATTTT
cdr3_aa: CASSPAFSSTDTQYF
j_call: TRBJ2-3
d_call: NA
v_call: TRBV4-3
clone_size: NA

cdr3_nt: TGTGCCAGCAGTTTCCAGGGGTATGGAGAGACCCAGTACTTC
cdr3_aa: CASSFQGYGETQYF
j_call: TRBJ2-5
d_call: NA
v_call: TRBV6-5
clone_size: NA

cdr3_nt: TGTGCCAGCTCACCAACAGGGAATAATCAGCCCCAGCATTTT
cdr3_aa: CASSPTGNNQPQHF
j_call: TRBJ1-5
d_call: NA
v_call: TRBV18
clone_size: NA

cdr3_nt: TGTGCCATCAGGGAACCCACGGACATGATCACTGAAGCTTTCTTT
cdr3_aa: CAIREPTDMITEAFF
j_call: TRBJ1-1
d_call: NA
v_call: TRBV10-3
clone_size: NA

cdr3_nt: TGCGCCAGCAATTCTTTGCAGGGCGCGGATGAGCAGTTCTTC
cdr3_aa: CASNSLQGADEQFF
j_call: TRBJ2-1
d_call: NA
v_call: TRBV5-1
clone_size: NA